These 7 T cell receptor beta chains originate from one sample sequenced in a study of T cell changes during pregnancy in multiple sclerosis. Produced via immunoSEQ multiplex PCR; TCRdb's table is partial and in-frame only. The data hold tens of thousands of clones, with roughly 90% observed a single time. Sequenced material: CD8+ T cells from peripheral blood mononuclear cells, taken in the second trimester of pregnancy. These receptors came from a female donor with multiple sclerosis, enrolled in a pregnancy study.

V gene TRBV5-1 combines with J gene TRBJ1-4; 7 bases agree with TRBD1. Per germline, CDR1 SGHRS and CDR2 YFSETQ. Trimming removed 4 bases from V and 5 bases from J; junction bases left unmatched: 5. The CDR3 sequence is 14 residues long. The chain's CDR3 is CASSARQGNEKLFF. The CDR3 DNA reads TGCGCCAGCAGCGCCCGACAGGGAAATGAAAAACTGTTTTTT.

V is TRBV12-5 and J is TRBJ1-2, with TRBD1 matching over 7 bases. This CDR3 contains 15 residues. V lost 3 bases to trimming and J lost 7 bases; unmatched junction nucleotides: 11. Germline CDR1 and CDR2: LGHNT and FRNRAP. The CDR3 reads CASGFPRDSLLGYTF. The CDR3, as DNA: TGTGCTAGTGGTTTCCCCCGGGACAGCCTACTTGGCTACACCTTC. Full variable domain (missing parts from reference TRBV12-5 and TRBJ1-2): DARVTQTPRHKVTEMGQEVTMRCQPILGHNTVFWYRQTMMQGLELLAYFRNRAPLDDSGMPKDRFSAEMPDATLATLKIQPSEPRDSAVYFCASGFPRDSLLGYTFGSGTRLTVV.

This clone turned up a few times. V usage is TRBV29-1 and J usage is TRBJ1-1, with a weak D call TRBD1 (6 bases). V was pared by 7 bases and J by 3 bases, with 9 bases between. CDR3 length: 11 amino acids. Germline V gene lookup returns CDR1 SQVTM and CDR2 ANQGSEA. CDR3 residues: CSGGLDTEAFF. The DNA for the CDR3 is TGCAGCGGGGGGCTCGACACTGAAGCTTTCTTT.

The table lists this clone with a few counts. The V call is TRBV5-1, the J call TRBJ2-1; 7 positions agree with TRBD2. Germline V CDR1 and CDR2: SGHRS, YFSETQ. The CDR3 covers 15 residues. V shed 0 bases, J shed 7 bases, and the junction held 7 bases outside the gene matches. DNA of the CDR3: TGCGCCAGCAGCTTGGGCGGGAGTATGGGGAATGAGCAGTTCTTC. This gives the protein CASSLGGSMGNEQFF.

This chain links TRBV6-5 with TRBJ2-3; D may be TRBD1 (5 bases). Germline loops: CDR1 MNHEY, CDR2 SVGAGI. The ends were cut back, 4 bases at V and 0 bases at J, with 8 bases in the middle. The CDR3 extends over 14 amino acids. The CDR3 loop reads CASSWGGSTDTQYF. The CDR3 nucleotides are TGTGCCAGCAGTTGGGGCGGTAGCACAGATACGCAGTATTTT.

This clone was counted at least ten times. The rearrangement links TRBV6-1 to TRBJ2-7, with 9 bases lining up with TRBD2. Trimming at V came to 7 bases and at J to 6 bases, leaving 10 bases not matched to a gene. Germline CDR1 and CDR2: MNHNS and SASEGT. The CDR3 extends over 14 amino acids. The CDR3: CASNVAGGQSEQYF. The DNA for the CDR3 is TGTGCCAGCAACGTTGCGGGAGGGCAGAGCGAGCAGTACTTC.

This clone was detected only once. CDR3 bases: TGTGCCAGCAGTTTAGAAGGGACAGGGGACAATGAAAAACTGTTTTTT. Translating it yields CASSLEGTGDNEKLFF. The chain couples TRBV28 to TRBJ1-4; 10 bases fit TRBD1. The V and J ends lost 2 bases and 5 bases, in that order; junction bases with no gene match: 5. The CDR3 extends over 16 amino acids. CDR1 is MDHEN, CDR2 SYDVKM, per germline.